This passage covers 21 T cell receptor beta chains from one sample sequenced in a study of blood T cell repertoires in COVID-19. TCRdb's copy holds only in-frame clones and misses some; the assay was immunoSEQ multiplex PCR. The sample shows 130,000 to 150,000 clones, around 81% of them seen only once. Source material: peripheral blood. These receptors came from a human donor in a cohort sampled during active COVID-19.

V gene TRBV4-3 combines with J gene TRBJ2-7, with 8 bases matching TRBD2. From germline, CDR1 is LGHNA and CDR2 YSLEER. The CDR3 runs to 15 residues. With V trimmed by 1 base and J by 3 bases, 5 bases remained unmatched. The CDR3 coding sequence is TGCGCCAGCAGCCAAGGGACTAGCAACTTCTACGAGCAGTACTTC. Translated, it gives CASSQGTSNFYEQYF.

As DNA, the CDR3 is TGCAGCGTTGGGTGGCTAGCGGAAAGCTCCTACAATGAGCAGTTCTTC. Encoded protein: CSVGWLAESSYNEQFF. V gene TRBV29-1 combines with J gene TRBJ2-1, with 7 bases lining up with TRBD2. V trimming: 4 bases; J trimming: 0 bases; junction bases outside the gene matches: 9. CDR1 SQVTM and CDR2 ANQGSEA come from the germline V gene. The CDR3 loop spans 16 amino acids.

V and J are TRBV6-5 and TRBJ1-1; D gene ambiguous. There are 14 residues in the CDR3. Germline assignment: CDR1 MNHEY and CDR2 SVGAGI. Trimming left V 7 bases short and J 1 base short, with 13 bases between. CDR3 nucleotide sequence: TGTGCCAGCATCGGACTACAGAAGAACACTGAAGCTTTCTTT. Protein product: CASIGLQKNTEAFF.

The J gene is TRBJ2-3, the V gene TRBV7-9; D possibly corresponds to TRBD1 (7 bases). Between the trimmed V and J ends, which lost 4 bases and 8 bases, there was a span of 19 bases. CDR3 length: 15 amino acids. Germline CDR1 and CDR2: SEHNR and FQNEAQ (reference sequence). The CDR3 DNA reads TGTGCCAGCAGCTCTGGACAGGTCGACGGGGGTACGCAGTATTTT. It codes for CASSSGQVDGGTQYF.

The rearrangement uses TRBV28 and TRBJ2-1, with 10 bases fitting TRBD1. The CDR3 is 17 residues long. Per germline, CDR1 MDHEN and CDR2 SYDVKM. With 6 bases clipped from V and 7 bases from J, the junction kept 15 bases outside the gene matches. The CDR3 DNA follows: TGTGCCAGCAGGTCCTTGTCTCGCGGGACAGGGGTAAATGAGCAGTTCTTC. Translation: CASRSLSRGTGVNEQFF.

The chain joins TRBV7-9 to TRBJ1-4; no clear D gene. V gave up 1 base and J gave up 7 bases, with 10 bases separating them. CDR1 is SEHNR and CDR2 is FQNEAQ in the germline V gene (reference sequence). This CDR3 is 14 amino acids long. The CDR3 nucleotides read TGTGCCAGCAGCTTAGGACGGGTGGGTGAAAAACTGTTTTTT. Protein sequence: CASSLGRVGEKLFF. The full variable domain, its missing parts supplied by reference TRBV7-9 and TRBJ1-4, is DTGVSQNPRHKITKRGQNVTFRCDPISEHNRLYWYRQTLGQGPEFLTYFQNEAQLEKSRLLSDRFSAERPKGSFSTLEIQRTEQGDSAMYLCASSLGRVGEKLFFGSGTQLSVL.

The rearrangement uses TRBV5-1 and TRBJ2-7; 9 bases align to TRBD2. Germline V gives CDR1 SGHRS, CDR2 YFSETQ. The junction had 4 bases not matched to a gene; V was cut back by 0 bases and J by 3 bases. This CDR3 region has 15 residues. The CDR3 DNA reads TGCGCCAGCAGCTTGGTGGAGACTAGCGGCTACGAGCAGTACTTC. Protein product: CASSLVETSGYEQYF. The entire variable domain, with the rest obtained from reference TRBV5-1 and TRBJ2-7, is as follows: KAGVTQTPRYLIKTRGQQVTLSCSPISGHRSVSWYQQTPGQGLQFLFEYFSETQRNKGNFPGRFSGRQFSNSRSEMNVSTLELGDSALYLCASSLVETSGYEQYFGPGTRLTVT.

The J gene is TRBJ2-1, the V gene TRBV19, with 9 bases lining up with TRBD1. The length of the CDR3 is 13 residues. V was pared by 6 bases and J by 6 bases, with 3 bases of the junction left unmatched. Germline values: CDR1 LNHDA, CDR2 SQIVND (reference sequence). This CDR3 reads CASSLTGGNEQFF. The CDR3 DNA sequence: TGTGCCAGTAGCTTGACAGGGGGCAATGAGCAGTTCTTC.

V gene TRBV11-2 combines with J gene TRBJ2-7; 8 bases agree with TRBD1. The V gene's germline CDR1 is SGHAT and CDR2 FQNNGV. There are 15 residues in the CDR3. Germline trimming cut 1 base from V and 2 bases from J; bases unmatched to any gene: 4. CDR3 loop: CASSLGSTGAYEQYF. As DNA, the CDR3 is TGTGCCAGCAGCTTAGGATCGACAGGGGCCTACGAGCAGTACTTC.

This clone was seen ten or more times. CDR3 coding DNA: TGTGCCAGCAGACCTGGGACAGCTCATAAAGGCTACACCTTC. This translates into CASRPGTAHKGYTF. The chain joins TRBV28 to TRBJ1-2; 7 nucleotides align to TRBD1. Looked up from germline, CDR1 is MDHEN and CDR2 is SYDVKM. CDR3 size: 14 residues. Trimming at V came to 6 bases and at J to 8 bases, leaving 12 bases not matched to a gene.

CDR3 sequence reads: CASSRTSGMINEQFF. Here the CDR3 DNA reads TGTGCCAGCAGCAGGACTAGCGGGATGATCAATGAGCAGTTCTTC. V and J are TRBV7-9 and TRBJ2-1; 12 bases align to TRBD2. The CDR3 totals 15 residues. CDR1 is SEHNR and CDR2 is FQNEAQ in the germline V gene (reference sequence). Trimming cost V 5 bases and J 6 bases; bases outside gene matches: 5.

The chain joins TRBV11-3 to TRBJ2-3; 12 bases line up with TRBD2. Germline CDR1 SGHNT, CDR2 YENEEA. Unmatched junction bases numbered 10, after V lost 2 bases and J lost 4 bases. The CDR3 covers 18 residues. The CDR3 bases are TGTGCCAGCAGCTTACCGGCTAGCGGGAGGGCCGGTGCAGATACGCAGTATTTT. Protein sequence: CASSLPASGRAGADTQYF.

The chain has TRBV18 and TRBJ2-3; D gene ambiguous. Trimming removed 9 bases from V and 6 bases from J, with 10 bases in between. Germline V gives CDR1 KGHSH, CDR2 LQKENI. The CDR3 sequence is 11 residues long. The CDR3 loop is CASHSVDTQYF. DNA for the CDR3: TGTGCCAGTCATTCGGTCGATACGCAGTATTTT.

The chain employs TRBV4-1 and TRBJ2-1; TRBD2 aligns across 9 bases. Germline lookup yields CDR1 MGHRA and CDR2 YSYEKL. CDR3 length: 16 amino acids. V trimming: 2 bases; J trimming: 3 bases; junction bases outside the gene matches: 5. The chain's CDR3 is CASSQLAGKLYNEQFF. The CDR3 region has the DNA TGCGCCAGCAGCCAACTAGCGGGAAAACTCTACAATGAGCAGTTCTTC.

The rearrangement joins TRBV3-1 (or the pseudogene TRBV3-2) to TRBJ2-7; D unclear. The CDR3 covers 13 residues. Trimming took 1 base from V and 0 from J, leaving 4 bases between them. Germline lookup yields CDR1 LGHDT and CDR2 YNNKEL (reference sequence). The CDR3 sequence is CASSQALSYEQYF. Written as DNA, the CDR3 is TGTGCCAGCAGCCAAGCCCTCTCCTACGAGCAGTACTTC.

This chain links TRBV4-3 with TRBJ1-1; TRBD1 agrees at 7 bases. V gave up 1 base and J gave up 9 bases; unmatched junction bases: 8. CDR1 is LGHNA and CDR2 is YSLEER in the germline V gene. This CDR3 comprises 14 residues. CDR3: CASSQAGGPEKAFF. In DNA, the CDR3 is TGCGCCAGCAGCCAAGCAGGGGGTCCGGAGAAAGCTTTCTTT.

The V gene is TRBV7-9, the J gene TRBJ2-1, with TRBD1 matching 7 bases. In germline, CDR1 is SEHNR, CDR2 FQNEAQ (reference sequence). The CDR3 length is 15 residues. V lost 6 bases, J lost 4 bases, and 9 bases stayed unmatched. CDR3 in DNA: TGTGCCAGCAGATACGCCGGGACAGAATACAATGAGCAGTTCTTC. This translates into CASRYAGTEYNEQFF.

The count of this clone is one. The chain has TRBV7-9 and TRBJ2-7; 9 positions agree with TRBD2. The germline CDR1 and CDR2 sequences are SEHNR and FQNEAQ (reference sequence). The CDR3 sequence is 13 residues long. Germline trimming cut 0 bases from V and 13 bases from J; bases unmatched to any gene: 7. In DNA, the CDR3 is TGTGCCAGCAGCTTAGCGCGACTAGCGGACCTCTACTTC. Translation gives CASSLARLADLYF.

This clone was counted at least ten times. The chain joins TRBV7-2 to TRBJ2-5, with D tentatively TRBD2 (5 bases). Deletions cut 1 base from V and 5 bases from J, with 11 bases between. The CDR3 spans 14 residues. CDR1 is SGHTA, CDR2 FQGNSA, per germline. CDR3 sequence: CASSLGTPGETQYF. The CDR3 DNA reads TGTGCCAGCAGCTTAGGCACCCCGGGGGAGACCCAGTACTTC.

In this sample, this clone turned up once. The chain employs TRBV19 and TRBJ2-7, with D tentatively TRBD1 (6 bases). CDR3 length equals 14 residues. Between the trimmed V and J ends, which lost 3 bases and 2 bases, there was a span of 11 bases. Germline CDR1 and CDR2: LNHDA and SQIVND (reference sequence). The CDR3 spells CASSMGRGTYEQYF. CDR3 in DNA: TGTGCCAGTAGTATGGGCAGGGGAACCTACGAGCAGTACTTC.

The V call is TRBV19, the J call TRBJ2-2, with TRBD2 matching over 10 bases. J lost 9 bases, V lost 5 bases, and 9 bases had no gene match. Germline values: CDR1 LNHDA, CDR2 SQIVND (reference sequence). The CDR3 spans 15 residues. CDR3 amino acids: CASSGLAGVNRELFF. The CDR3 DNA reads as TGTGCCAGTAGTGGGCTAGCGGGAGTTAACCGGGAGCTGTTTTTT.